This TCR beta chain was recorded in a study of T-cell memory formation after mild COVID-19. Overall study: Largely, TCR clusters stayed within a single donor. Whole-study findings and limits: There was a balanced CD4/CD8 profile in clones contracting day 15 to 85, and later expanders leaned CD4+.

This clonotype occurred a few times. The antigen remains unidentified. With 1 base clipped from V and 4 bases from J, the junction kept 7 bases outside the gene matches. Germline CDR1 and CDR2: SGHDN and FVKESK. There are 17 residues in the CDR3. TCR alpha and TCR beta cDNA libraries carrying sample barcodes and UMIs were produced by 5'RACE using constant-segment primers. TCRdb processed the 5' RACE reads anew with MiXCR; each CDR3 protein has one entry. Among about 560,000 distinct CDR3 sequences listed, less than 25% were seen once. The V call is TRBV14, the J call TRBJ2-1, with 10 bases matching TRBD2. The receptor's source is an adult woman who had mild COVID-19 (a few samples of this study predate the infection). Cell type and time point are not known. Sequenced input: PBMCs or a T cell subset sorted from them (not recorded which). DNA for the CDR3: TGTGCCAGCAGCCAAGTAGGGTCACTAGCGGGGTACAATGAGCAGTTCTTC. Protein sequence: CASSQVGSLAGYNEQFF.